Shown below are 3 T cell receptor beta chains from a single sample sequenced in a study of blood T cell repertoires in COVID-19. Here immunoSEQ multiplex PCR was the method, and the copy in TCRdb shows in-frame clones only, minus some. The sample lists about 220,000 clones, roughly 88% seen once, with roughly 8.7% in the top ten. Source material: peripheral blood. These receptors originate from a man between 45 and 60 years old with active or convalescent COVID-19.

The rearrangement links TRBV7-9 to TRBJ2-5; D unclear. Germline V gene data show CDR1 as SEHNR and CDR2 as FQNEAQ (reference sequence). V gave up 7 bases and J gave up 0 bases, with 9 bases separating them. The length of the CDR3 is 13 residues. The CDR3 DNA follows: TGTGCCAGCACCCGAGGTAACCAAGAGACCCAGTACTTC. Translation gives CASTRGNQETQYF.

CDR3: CAISESRADTGELFF. The DNA of the CDR3 is TGTGCCATCAGTGAGTCGCGGGCCGACACCGGGGAGCTGTTTTTT. This chain connects TRBV10-3 to TRBJ2-2; TRBD2 is a possible D gene (5 bases). Trimming pared 0 bases from V and 3 bases from J, leaving 8 bases between. Germline V gene data show CDR1 as ENHRY and CDR2 as SYGVKD. The CDR3 sequence is 15 residues long.

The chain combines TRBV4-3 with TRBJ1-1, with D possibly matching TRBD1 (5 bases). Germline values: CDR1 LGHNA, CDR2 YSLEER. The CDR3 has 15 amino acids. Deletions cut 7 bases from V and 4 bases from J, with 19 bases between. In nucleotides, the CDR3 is TGCGCCAGCAACCCAAGTGGGGGGTTGGGCACTGAAGCTTTCTTT. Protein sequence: CASNPSGGLGTEAFF.